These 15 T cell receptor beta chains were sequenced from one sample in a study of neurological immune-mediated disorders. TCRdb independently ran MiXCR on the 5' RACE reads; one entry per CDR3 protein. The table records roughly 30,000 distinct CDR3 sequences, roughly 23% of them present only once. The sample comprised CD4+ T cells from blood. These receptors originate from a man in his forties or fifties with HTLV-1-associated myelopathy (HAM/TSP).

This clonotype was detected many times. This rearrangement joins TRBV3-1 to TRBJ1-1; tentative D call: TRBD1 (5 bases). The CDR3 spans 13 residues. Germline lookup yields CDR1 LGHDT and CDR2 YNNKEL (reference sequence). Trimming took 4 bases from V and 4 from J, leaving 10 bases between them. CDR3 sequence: CASSRSQGTEAFF. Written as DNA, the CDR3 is TGTGCCAGCAGCCGGTCGCAGGGCACTGAAGCTTTCTTT. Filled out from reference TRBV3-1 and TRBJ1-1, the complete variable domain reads DTAVSQTPKYLVTQMGNDKSIKCEQNLGHDTMYWYKQDSKKFLKIMFSYNNKELIINETVPNRFSPKSPDKAHLNLHINSLELGDSAVYFCASSRSQGTEAFFGQGTRLTVV.

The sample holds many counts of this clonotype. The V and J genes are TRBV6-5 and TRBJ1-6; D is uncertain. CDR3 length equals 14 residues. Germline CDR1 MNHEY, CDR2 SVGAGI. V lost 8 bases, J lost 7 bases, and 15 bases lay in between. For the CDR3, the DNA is TGTGCCAGCGCCTTCGAGGTCCTAAATTCACCCCTCCACTTT. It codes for CASAFEVLNSPLHF.

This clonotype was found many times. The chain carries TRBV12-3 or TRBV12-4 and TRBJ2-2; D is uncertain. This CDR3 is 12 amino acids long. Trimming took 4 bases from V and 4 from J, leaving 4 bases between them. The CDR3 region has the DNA TGTGCCAGCAGTTGGGGCACCGGGGAGCTGTTTTTT. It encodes CASSWGTGELFF.

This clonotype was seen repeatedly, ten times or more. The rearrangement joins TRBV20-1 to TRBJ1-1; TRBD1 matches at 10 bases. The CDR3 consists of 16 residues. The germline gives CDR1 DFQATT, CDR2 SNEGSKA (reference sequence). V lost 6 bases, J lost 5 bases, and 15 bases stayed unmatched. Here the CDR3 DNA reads TGCAGTGCAACCCAGACAGGGGGCGGACGTCGAACTGAAGCTTTCTTT. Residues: CSATQTGGGRRTEAFF.

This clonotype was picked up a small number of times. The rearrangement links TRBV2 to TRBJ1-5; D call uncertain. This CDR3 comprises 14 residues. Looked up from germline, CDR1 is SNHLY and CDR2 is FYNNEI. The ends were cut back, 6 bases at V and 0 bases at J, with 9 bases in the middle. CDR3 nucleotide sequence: TGTGCCAGCAGGGGCACTTATAGCAATCAGCCCCAGCATTTT. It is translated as CASRGTYSNQPQHF.

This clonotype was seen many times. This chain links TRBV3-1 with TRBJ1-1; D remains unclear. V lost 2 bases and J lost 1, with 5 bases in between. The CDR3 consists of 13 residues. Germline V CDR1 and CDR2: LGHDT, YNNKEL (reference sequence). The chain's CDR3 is CASSQKRNTEAFF. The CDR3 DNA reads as TGTGCCAGCAGCCAAAAGAGGAACACTGAAGCTTTCTTT. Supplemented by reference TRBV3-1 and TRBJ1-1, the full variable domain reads DTAVSQTPKYLVTQMGNDKSIKCEQNLGHDTMYWYKQDSKKFLKIMFSYNNKELIINETVPNRFSPKSPDKAHLNLHINSLELGDSAVYFCASSQKRNTEAFFGQGTRLTVV.

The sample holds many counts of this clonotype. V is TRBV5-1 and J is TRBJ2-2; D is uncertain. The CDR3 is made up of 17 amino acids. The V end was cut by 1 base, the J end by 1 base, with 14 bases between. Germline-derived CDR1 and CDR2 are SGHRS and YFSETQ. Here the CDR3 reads CASSLSPPTQNTGELFF. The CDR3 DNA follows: TGCGCCAGCAGCTTGTCCCCCCCTACCCAGAACACCGGGGAGCTGTTTTTT.

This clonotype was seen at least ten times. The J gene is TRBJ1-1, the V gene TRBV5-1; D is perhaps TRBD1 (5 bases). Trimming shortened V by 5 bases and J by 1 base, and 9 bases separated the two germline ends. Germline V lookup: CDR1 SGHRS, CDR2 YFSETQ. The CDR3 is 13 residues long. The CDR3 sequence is CASRPGPNTEAFF. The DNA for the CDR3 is TGCGCCAGCAGACCGGGGCCGAACACTGAAGCTTTCTTT.

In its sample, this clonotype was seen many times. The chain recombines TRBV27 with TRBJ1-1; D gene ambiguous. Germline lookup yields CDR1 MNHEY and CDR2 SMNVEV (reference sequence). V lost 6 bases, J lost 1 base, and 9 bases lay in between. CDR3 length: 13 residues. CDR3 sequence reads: CASRKGPNTEAFF. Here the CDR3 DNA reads TGTGCCAGCAGAAAAGGCCCGAACACTGAAGCTTTCTTT.

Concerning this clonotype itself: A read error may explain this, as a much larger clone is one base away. CDR3 in amino acids: CASSIRGSEAFF. The CDR3 DNA is TGTGCCAGCAGCATTCGGGGCTCTGAAGCTTTCTTT. The rearrangement links TRBV7-3 to TRBJ1-1; D possibly corresponds to TRBD1 (5 bases). This CDR3 region has 12 residues. V was clipped by 5 bases and J by 6 bases, with 10 bases between them. CDR1 and CDR2 from the germline V gene are SGHTA and FQGTGA.

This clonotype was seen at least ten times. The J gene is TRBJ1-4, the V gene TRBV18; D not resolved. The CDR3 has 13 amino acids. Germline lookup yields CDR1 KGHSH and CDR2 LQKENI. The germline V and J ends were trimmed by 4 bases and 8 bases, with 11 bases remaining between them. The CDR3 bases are TGTGCCAGCTCACGGCAGACGGGGGAAAAACTGTTTTTT. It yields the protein CASSRQTGEKLFF.

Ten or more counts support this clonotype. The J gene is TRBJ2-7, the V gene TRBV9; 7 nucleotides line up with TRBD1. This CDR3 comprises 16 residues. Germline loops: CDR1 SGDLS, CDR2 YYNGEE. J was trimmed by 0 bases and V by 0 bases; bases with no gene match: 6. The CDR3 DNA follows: TGTGCCAGCAGCGTAGGACAGGGACAGAGCTCCTACGAGCAGTACTTC. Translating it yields CASSVGQGQSSYEQYF.

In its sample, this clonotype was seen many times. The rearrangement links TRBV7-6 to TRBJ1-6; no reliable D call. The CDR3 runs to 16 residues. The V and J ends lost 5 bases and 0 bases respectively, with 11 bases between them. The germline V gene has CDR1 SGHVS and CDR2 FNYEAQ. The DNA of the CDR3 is TGTGCCAGCAGCCCCTACACGAGCTCCTATAATTCACCCCTCCACTTT. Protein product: CASSPYTSSYNSPLHF.

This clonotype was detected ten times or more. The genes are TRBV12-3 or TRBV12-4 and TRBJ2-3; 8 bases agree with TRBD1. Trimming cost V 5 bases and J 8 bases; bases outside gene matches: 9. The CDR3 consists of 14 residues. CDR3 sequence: CASSVGQGQATQYF. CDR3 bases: TGTGCCAGCAGTGTTGGACAGGGCCAAGCTACGCAGTATTTT.

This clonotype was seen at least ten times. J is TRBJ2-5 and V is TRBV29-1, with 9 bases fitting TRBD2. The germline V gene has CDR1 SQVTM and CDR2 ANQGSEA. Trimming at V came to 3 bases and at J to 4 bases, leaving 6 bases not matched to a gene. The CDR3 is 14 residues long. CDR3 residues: CSVDSSGKGETQYF. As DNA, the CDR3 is TGCAGCGTTGATTCTAGCGGGAAGGGAGAGACCCAGTACTTC.